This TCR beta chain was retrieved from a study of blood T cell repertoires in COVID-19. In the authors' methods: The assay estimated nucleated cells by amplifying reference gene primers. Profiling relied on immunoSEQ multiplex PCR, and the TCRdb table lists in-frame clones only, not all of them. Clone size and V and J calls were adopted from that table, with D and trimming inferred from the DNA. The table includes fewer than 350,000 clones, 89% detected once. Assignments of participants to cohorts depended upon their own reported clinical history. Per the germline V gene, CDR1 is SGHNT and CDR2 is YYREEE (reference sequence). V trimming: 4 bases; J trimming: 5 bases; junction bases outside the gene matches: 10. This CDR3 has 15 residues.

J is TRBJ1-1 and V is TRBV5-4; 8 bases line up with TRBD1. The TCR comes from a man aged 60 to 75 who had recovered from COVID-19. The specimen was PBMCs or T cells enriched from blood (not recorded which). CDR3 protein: CASSRADRGHTEAFF. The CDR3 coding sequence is TGTGCCAGCAGCAGGGCCGACAGGGGTCATACTGAAGCTTTCTTT.